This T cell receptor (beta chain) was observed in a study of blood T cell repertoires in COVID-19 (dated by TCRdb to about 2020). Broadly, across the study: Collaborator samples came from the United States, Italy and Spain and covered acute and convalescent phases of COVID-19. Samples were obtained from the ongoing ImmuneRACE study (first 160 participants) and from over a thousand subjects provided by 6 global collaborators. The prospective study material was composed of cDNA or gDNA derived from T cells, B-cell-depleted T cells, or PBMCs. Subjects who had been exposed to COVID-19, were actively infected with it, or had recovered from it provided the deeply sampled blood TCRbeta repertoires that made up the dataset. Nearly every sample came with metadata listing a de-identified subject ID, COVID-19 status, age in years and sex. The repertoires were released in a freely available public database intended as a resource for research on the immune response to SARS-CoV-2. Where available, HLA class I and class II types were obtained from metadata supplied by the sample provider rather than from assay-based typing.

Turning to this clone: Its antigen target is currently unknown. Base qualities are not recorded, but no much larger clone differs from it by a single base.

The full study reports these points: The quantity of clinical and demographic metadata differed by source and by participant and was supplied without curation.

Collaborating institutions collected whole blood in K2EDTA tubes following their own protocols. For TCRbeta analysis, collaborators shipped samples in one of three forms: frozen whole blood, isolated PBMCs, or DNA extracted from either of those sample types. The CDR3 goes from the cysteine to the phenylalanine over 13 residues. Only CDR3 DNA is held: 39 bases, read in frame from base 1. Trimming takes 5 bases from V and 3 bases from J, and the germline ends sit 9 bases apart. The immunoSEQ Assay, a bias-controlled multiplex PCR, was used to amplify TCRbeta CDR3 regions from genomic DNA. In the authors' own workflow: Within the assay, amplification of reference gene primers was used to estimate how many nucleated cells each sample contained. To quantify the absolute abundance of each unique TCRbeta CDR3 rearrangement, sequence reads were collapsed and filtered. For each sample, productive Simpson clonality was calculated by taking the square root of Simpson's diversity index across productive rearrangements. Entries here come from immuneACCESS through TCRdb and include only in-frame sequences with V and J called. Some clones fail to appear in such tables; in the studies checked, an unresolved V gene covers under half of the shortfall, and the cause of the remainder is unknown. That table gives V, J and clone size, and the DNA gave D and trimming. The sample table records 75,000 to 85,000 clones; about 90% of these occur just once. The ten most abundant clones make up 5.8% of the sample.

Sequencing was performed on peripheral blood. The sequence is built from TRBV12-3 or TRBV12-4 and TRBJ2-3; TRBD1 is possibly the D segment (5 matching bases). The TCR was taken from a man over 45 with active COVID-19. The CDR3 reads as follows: CASSPGLTDTQYF. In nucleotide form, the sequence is TGTGCCAGCAGTCCAGGGCTTACAGATACGCAGTATTTT.